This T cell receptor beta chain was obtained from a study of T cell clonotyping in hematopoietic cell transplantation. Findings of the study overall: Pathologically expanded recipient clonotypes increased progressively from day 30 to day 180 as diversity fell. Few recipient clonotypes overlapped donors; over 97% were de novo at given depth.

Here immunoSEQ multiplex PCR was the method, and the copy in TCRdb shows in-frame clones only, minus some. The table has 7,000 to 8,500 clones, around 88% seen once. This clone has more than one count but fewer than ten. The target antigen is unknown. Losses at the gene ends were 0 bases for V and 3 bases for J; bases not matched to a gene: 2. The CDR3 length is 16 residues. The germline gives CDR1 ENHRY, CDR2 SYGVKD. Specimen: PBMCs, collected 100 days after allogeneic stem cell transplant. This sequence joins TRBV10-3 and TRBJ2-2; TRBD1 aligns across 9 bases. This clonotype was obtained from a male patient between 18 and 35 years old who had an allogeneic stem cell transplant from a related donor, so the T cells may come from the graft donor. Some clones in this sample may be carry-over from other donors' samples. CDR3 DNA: TGTGCCATCAGTGAGTCGAGGACAGGGGACACCGGGGAGCTGTTTTTT. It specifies CAISESRTGDTGELFF.